This T cell receptor (beta chain) derives from a study of OX40 agonist ivuxolimab in advanced cancers. Sequenced by immunoSEQ multiplex PCR; TCRdb stores in-frame clones only, minus some. Among about 81,000 clones listed, about 86% were seen once. The CDR3 is 14 residues long. The germline V and J ends were trimmed by 2 bases and 5 bases, with 10 bases remaining between them. Germline CDR1 reads KGHSH; CDR2 reads LQKENI. Here the sequenced sample was CD4+ or CD8+ T cells sorted from blood, taken in a trial of the OX40 agonist ivuxolimab. The chain uses TRBV18 and TRBJ2-1, with a possible D match to TRBD2 (5 bases). The TCR sequence derives from an adult with an advanced solid tumor such as melanoma, head and neck, liver or kidney cancer. The CDR3 spells CASSPGSGNNEQFF. CDR3 DNA: TGTGCCAGCTCACCAGGAAGCGGAAACAATGAGCAGTTCTTC.